These T cell receptor beta chains were read from a single sample in a study of blood T cell repertoires in COVID-19. Clones were sequenced by immunoSEQ multiplex PCR, and TCRdb holds only the in-frame ones, with some missing. The sample lists almost 250,000 clones, around 86% occurring once. Sequenced input: peripheral blood. These TCRs come from a woman of 80 years or more with COVID-19, enrolled during active disease. The CDR3 runs from the conserved cysteine through the conserved F or W. The order of the fields is J gene, D gene, clone size, V gene, CDR3 DNA, CDR3 protein. A D gene is named only where the DNA matches it firmly. A row's size may be missing; if present it is once, few, many or a size class.

>TRBJ1-2|-|once|TRBV12-1
-
CASSWGQGANGYTF
>TRBJ1-2|TRBD1|few|TRBV28
TGTGCCAGCAGTTTATTCCAGGGGGCGATTAGGGGCTACACCTTC
CASSLFQGAIRGYTF
>TRBJ2-5|-|-|TRBV5-4
TGTGCCAGCAGCCCAGTCAGCCAAGAGACCCAGTACTTC
CASSPVSQETQYF
>TRBJ2-5|TRBD1|-|TRBV5-4
TGTGCCAGCAGCATTGGAGGCAGGGGGCAGGAGACCCAGTACTTC
CASSIGGRGQETQYF
>TRBJ1-1|-|-|TRBV6-1
TGTGCCAGCAGTGATGGTCTAAGGGGTACAGCTTTCTTT
CASSDGLRGTAFF
>TRBJ1-5|-|-|TRBV7-8
TGTGCCAGCAGCTTAGACCATAGCAACCACCAGCCCCAGCATTTT
CASSLDHSNHQPQHF
>TRBJ1-6|TRBD1|-|TRBV6-5
TGTGCCAGCAGTTATGCAGGGGGTCTAGGCACCCTCCACTTT
CASSYAGGLGTLHF
>TRBJ1-3|-|-|TRBV28
TGTGCCAGCACCAGCTCTGGAAACACCATATATTTT
CASTSSGNTIYF
>TRBJ2-1|TRBD1|-|TRBV11-3
TGTGCCAGCAGCTGGGGACAGGGCACATACAATGAGCAGTTCTTC
CASSWGQGTYNEQFF
>TRBJ2-1|TRBD2|-|TRBV5-1
TGCGCCAGCAGCTTGTCGGGGGGGCCGGAGAATGAGCAGTTCTTC
CASSLSGGPENEQFF
>TRBJ1-2|-|-|TRBV20-1
TGCAGTGCCAAGAGGGAATCCGTGAGCACCTTC
CSAKRESVSTF
>TRBJ2-6|-|-|TRBV18
TGTGCCAGCTCACCGTACAGGGATACCAGCTCTGGGGCCAACGTCCTGACTTTC
CASSPYRDTSSGANVLTF
>TRBJ2-7|TRBD2|-|TRBV6-2/TRBV6-3
TGTGCCAGCAGTTACGGAGCGGGGGGAATCGGGCAGTACTTC
CASSYGAGGIGQYF
>TRBJ1-1|-|-|TRBV28
TGTGCCAGCAGTTTATGGAGGGCGGGGAGGAACACTGAAGCTTTCTTT
CASSLWRAGRNTEAFF
>TRBJ2-3|-|-|TRBV5-6
TGTGCCAGCAGCCGACCGGGATCCAGCACAGATACGCAGTATTTT
CASSRPGSSTDTQYF
>TRBJ2-5|TRBD2|-|TRBV5-6
TGTGCCAGCAGCTTGTCATCGGCGGGGGGCGAAATCGGGGAGACCCAGTACTTC
CASSLSSAGGEIGETQYF
>TRBJ1-5|TRBD1|-|TRBV3-1/TRBV3-2
TGTGCCAGCTCTTCAGGGGGCGTTCAGCCCCAGCATTTT
CASSSGGVQPQHF
>TRBJ2-5|-|-|TRBV19
TGTGCCAGTAGCCTCACGGGGGTTTTAACGGAGACCCAGTACTTC
CASSLTGVLTETQYF